This T cell receptor (beta chain) was sequenced during a study of cytomegalovirus exposure and HLA in healthy donors. V lost 0 bases, J lost 6 bases, and 6 bases stayed unmatched. This CDR3 is 17 amino acids long. Per the germline V gene, CDR1 is SGHRS and CDR2 is YFSETQ. While unrecorded immune exposures were likely, the donors were nominally healthy when sampled. The study ran its PCR with 60 Vbeta and 13 Jbeta primers. The data were produced by immunoSEQ multiplex PCR, yet TCRdb's version contains in-frame clones alone and is incomplete. The data hold about 34,000 clones, with 85% to 90% observed a single time.

The sequencing input was PBMCs. The sequence derives from a boy younger than 18 in good health and CMV-seronegative. The chain uses TRBV5-1 and TRBJ2-3; 14 nucleotides agree with TRBD2. The CDR3 spells CASSLVPGLAGVDTQYF. CDR3 bases: TGCGCCAGCAGCTTGGTCCCGGGACTAGCGGGGGTTGATACGCAGTATTTT.